This TCR beta chain was retrieved from a study of Ad26.COV2.S vaccination and SARS-CoV-2 variants. Sample treatment: around 19 received Ad26.COV2.S at low or high dose, single or two shots; 5 received placebo; per-sample allocation not given. Each sample was drawn 63 days after the first injection (of vaccine or placebo). In regard to this clone: The antigen remains undetermined.

The V segment lost 4 bases and the J segment 2 bases; nucleotides outside the gene matches: 8. The germline V gene encodes CDR1 SGHRS and CDR2 YFSETQ. This CDR3 is 16 amino acids long. Sequencing used immunoSEQ multiplex PCR; TCRdb keeps in-frame clones, though not all of them. The data contain 350,000 to 400,000 clones, around nine tenths of them seen just once; the ten biggest clones take up 1.5% to 2%. Findings and limits, study-wide: Vaccine and placebo recipients had comparable breadth of non-spike TCRs.

The sequence came from a person aged 18-65 years who received the Ad26.COV2.S COVID-19 vaccine or a placebo. V and J are TRBV5-1 and TRBJ2-5, with 10 bases that match TRBD2. The sample here was peripheral blood, taken in a trial of Ad26.COV2.S vaccine versus placebo. This CDR3 is CASSPGTSVPQETQYF. The CDR3 region has the DNA TGCGCCAGCAGCCCCGGGACTAGCGTTCCACAAGAGACCCAGTACTTC.